A single sample is the source of the 10 T cell receptor beta chains below, sequenced in a study of blood T cells in healthy people across ages. The use of a sample-barcoded 5' primer and a J-beta primer mix characterized a second PCR of roughly 6 to 12 cycles. TCRdb re-called the 5' RACE reads through MiXCR, storing one row per CDR3 protein. The table lists around 850,000 distinct CDR3 sequences, roughly 40% of them singletons. Sequencing was done on a sample of blood. The receptors here all came from a man aged 18 to 29 in good health.

The V and J genes are TRBV27 and TRBJ1-2; 8 nucleotides line up with TRBD1. Germline CDR1 is MNHEY and CDR2 is SMNVEV (reference sequence). This CDR3 comprises 14 residues. V shed 5 bases and J 8 bases; nucleotides not matched to a gene: 10. DNA of the CDR3: TGTGCCAGCAGTCCCTACGACAGGGGATACGGCTACACCTTC. It codes for CASSPYDRGYGYTF.

This clonotype has ten or more counts. The genes are TRBV5-1 and TRBJ2-1, with a weak D call TRBD2 (6 bases). Germline values: CDR1 SGHRS, CDR2 YFSETQ. Trimming stripped 0 bases from V and 4 bases from J, with 11 bases between. This CDR3 is 15 amino acids long. The CDR3 here is CASSLGTGLYNEQFF. The CDR3, as DNA: TGCGCCAGCAGCTTGGGTACGGGACTGTACAATGAGCAGTTCTTC.

In this sample, this clonotype turned up once. The chain carries TRBV10-3 and TRBJ1-1; 12 bases map to TRBD1. Germline lookup yields CDR1 ENHRY and CDR2 SYGVKD. The junction had 16 bases not matched to a gene; V was cut back by 11 bases and J by 12 bases. There are 14 residues in the CDR3. Here the CDR3 reads CAVRTDRDRGLSFF. The CDR3 nucleotides read TGTGCCGTTCGAACCGACCGGGACAGGGGGCTTTCTTTCTTT.

This clonotype was counted a single time. V and J are TRBV7-9 and TRBJ2-1, with 10 bases lining up with TRBD2. Trimming removed 8 bases from V and 6 bases from J; junction bases left unmatched: 13. In germline, CDR1 is SEHNR, CDR2 FQNEAQ (reference sequence). The CDR3 covers 16 residues. In DNA form, the CDR3 reads TGTGCCAGCGAGGGACTGAGCGGGGGGGCTTCCAATGAGCAGTTCTTC. It codes for CASEGLSGGASNEQFF. The full variable domain, with the rest looked up from reference TRBV7-9 and TRBJ2-1, is DTGVSQNPRHKITKRGQNVTFRCDPISEHNRLYWYRQTLGQGPEFLTYFQNEAQLEKSRLLSDRFSAERPKGSFSTLEIQRTEQGDSAMYLCASEGLSGGASNEQFFGPGTRLTVL.

As regards this clonotype: Compared with germline, one end of the junction differs, possibly owing to a read error. The gene calls are TRBV29-1 and TRBJ1-2; TRBD1 might be the D (5 bases). The germline V gene encodes CDR1 SQVTM and CDR2 ANQGSEA. The CDR3 is made up of 13 amino acids. The CDR3 is CSVRGPGDYGHTF. The CDR3 DNA sequence: TGCAGCGTTAGGGGTCCTGGCGACTATGGCCACACCTTC.

The chain links TRBV5-1 to TRBJ2-7; 7 bases agree with TRBD2. Per the germline V gene, CDR1 is SGHRS and CDR2 is YFSETQ. CDR3 length: 17 amino acids. V was pared by 4 bases and J by 7 bases, with 20 bases of the junction left unmatched. The CDR3 sequence: CASSQSSGLGPHNEQYF. The DNA of the CDR3 is TGCGCCAGCAGCCAGAGCAGCGGACTAGGTCCCCACAATGAGCAGTACTTC.

The V gene is TRBV2, the J gene TRBJ1-1; D may be TRBD1 (5 bases). The CDR3 spans 14 residues. CDR1 and CDR2 (germline): SNHLY, FYNNEI. The V gene lost 5 bases and the J gene lost 3 bases, with 13 bases spanning the gap. The CDR3 spells CASSIATRDTEAFF. In nucleotides, the CDR3 is TGTGCCAGCAGTATAGCCACCAGGGACACTGAAGCTTTCTTT.

This clonotype turned up a few times. The V call is TRBV25-1, the J call TRBJ2-1; D may be TRBD1 or TRBD2 (5 bases each). This CDR3 is 13 amino acids long. Trimming stripped 5 bases from V and 8 bases from J, with 13 bases between. CDR1 and CDR2 (germline): MGHDK, SYGVNS. The CDR3 region is CASSTRTGHEQFF. The CDR3 nucleotides are TGTGCCAGCAGTACCCGGACGGGGCATGAGCAGTTCTTC. Combining the CDR3 with reference TRBV25-1 and TRBJ2-1 gives the whole variable domain EADIYQTPRYLVIGTGKKITLECSQTMGHDKMYWYQQDPGMELHLIHYSYGVNSTEKGDLSSESTVSRIRTEHFPLTLESARPSHTSQYLCASSTRTGHEQFFGPGTRLTVL.

Regarding this clonotype: Possible read error: a much larger clone is one base away. The chain carries TRBV29-1 and TRBJ2-4; weak D call: TRBD1 (5 bases). The germline V gene has CDR1 SQVTM and CDR2 ANQGSEA. V was pared by 0 bases and J by 13 bases, with 22 bases between. The CDR3 runs to 15 residues. CDR3 in amino acids: CSVEDPDTPRDEQYF. DNA for the CDR3: TGCAGCGTTGAAGACCCGGACACCCCAAGGGATGAGCAGTACTTC.

The chain couples TRBV9 to TRBJ1-2; unclear D gene. Germline lookup yields CDR1 SGDLS and CDR2 YYNGEE. Deletions cut 0 bases from V and 0 bases from J, with 6 bases between. The CDR3 sequence is 14 residues long. CDR3 bases: TGTGCCAGCAGCGTAGGCCAGACTAACTATGGCTACACCTTC. Encoded protein: CASSVGQTNYGYTF.